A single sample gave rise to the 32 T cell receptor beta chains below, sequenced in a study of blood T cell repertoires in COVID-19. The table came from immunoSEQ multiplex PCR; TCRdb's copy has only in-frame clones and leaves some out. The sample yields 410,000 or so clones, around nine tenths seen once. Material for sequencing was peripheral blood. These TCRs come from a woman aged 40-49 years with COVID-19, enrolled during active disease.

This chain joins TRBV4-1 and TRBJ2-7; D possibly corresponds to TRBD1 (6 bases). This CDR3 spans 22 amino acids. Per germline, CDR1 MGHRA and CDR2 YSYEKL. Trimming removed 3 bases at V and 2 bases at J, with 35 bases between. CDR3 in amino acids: CASSHHPVDTGHIKRPTYEQYF. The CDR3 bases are TGCGCCAGCAGCCACCACCCGGTAGACACGGGACATATTAAAAGGCCTACCTACGAGCAGTACTTC.

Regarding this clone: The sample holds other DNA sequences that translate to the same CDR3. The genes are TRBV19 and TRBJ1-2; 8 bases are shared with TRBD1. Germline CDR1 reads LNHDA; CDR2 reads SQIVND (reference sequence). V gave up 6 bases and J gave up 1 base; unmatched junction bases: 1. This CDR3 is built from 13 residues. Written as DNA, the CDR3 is TGTGCCAGTAGACAGGGGGGTAACTATGGCTACACCTTC. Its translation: CASRQGGNYGYTF.

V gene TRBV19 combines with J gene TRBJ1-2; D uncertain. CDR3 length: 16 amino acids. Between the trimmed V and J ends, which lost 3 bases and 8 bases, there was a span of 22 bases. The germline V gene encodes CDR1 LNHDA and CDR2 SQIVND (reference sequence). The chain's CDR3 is CASSIWNIPTTRGYTF. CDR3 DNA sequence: TGTGCCAGTAGTATCTGGAATATCCCGACTACTAGGGGCTACACCTTC. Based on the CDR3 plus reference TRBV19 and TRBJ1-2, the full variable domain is DGGITQSPKYLFRKEGQNVTLSCEQNLNHDAMYWYRQDPGQGLRLIYYSQIVNDFQKGDIAEGYSVSREKKESFPLTVTSAQKNPTAFYLCASSIWNIPTTRGYTFGSGTRLTVV.

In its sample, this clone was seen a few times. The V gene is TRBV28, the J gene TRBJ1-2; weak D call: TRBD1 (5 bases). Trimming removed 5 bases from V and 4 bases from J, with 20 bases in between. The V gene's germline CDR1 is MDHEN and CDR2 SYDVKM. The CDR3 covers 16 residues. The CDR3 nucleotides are TGTGCCAGCAGTCTCGGACAAGGGGTCCCAGTCTATGGCTACACCTTC. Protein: CASSLGQGVPVYGYTF.

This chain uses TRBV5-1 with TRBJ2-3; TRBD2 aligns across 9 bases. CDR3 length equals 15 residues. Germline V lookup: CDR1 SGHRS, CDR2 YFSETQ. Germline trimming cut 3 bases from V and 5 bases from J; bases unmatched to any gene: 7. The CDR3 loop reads CASSYDASGVDTQYF. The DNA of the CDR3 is TGCGCCAGCAGCTACGACGCTAGCGGGGTAGATACGCAGTATTTT.

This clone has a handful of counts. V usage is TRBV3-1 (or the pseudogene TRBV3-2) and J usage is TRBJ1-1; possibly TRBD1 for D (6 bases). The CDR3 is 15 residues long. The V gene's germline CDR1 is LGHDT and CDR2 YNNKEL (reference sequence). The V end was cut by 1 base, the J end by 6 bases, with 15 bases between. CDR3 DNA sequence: TGTGCCAGCAGCCAAGGAGACCGCGGGGGCCCTGAAGCTTTCTTT. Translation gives CASSQGDRGGPEAFF.

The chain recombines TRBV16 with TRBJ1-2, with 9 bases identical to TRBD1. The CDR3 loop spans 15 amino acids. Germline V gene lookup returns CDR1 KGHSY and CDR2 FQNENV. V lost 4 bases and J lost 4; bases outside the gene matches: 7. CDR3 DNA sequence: TGTGCCAGCAGCCTTCGGGGACAGGGATCCTATGGCTACACCTTC. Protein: CASSLRGQGSYGYTF.

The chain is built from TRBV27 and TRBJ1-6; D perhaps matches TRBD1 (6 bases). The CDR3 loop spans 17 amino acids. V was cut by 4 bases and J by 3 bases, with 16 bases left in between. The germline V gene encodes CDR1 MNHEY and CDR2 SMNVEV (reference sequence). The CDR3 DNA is TGTGCCAGCAGTTATAAACTTGGGGACATCTATAATTCACCCCTCCACTTT. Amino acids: CASSYKLGDIYNSPLHF.

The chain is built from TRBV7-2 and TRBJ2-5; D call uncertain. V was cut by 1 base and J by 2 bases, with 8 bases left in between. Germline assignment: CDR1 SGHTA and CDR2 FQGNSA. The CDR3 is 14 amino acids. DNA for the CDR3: TGTGCCAGCAGCTTAGGGGCTTTTCAAGAGACCCAGTACTTC. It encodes CASSLGAFQETQYF.

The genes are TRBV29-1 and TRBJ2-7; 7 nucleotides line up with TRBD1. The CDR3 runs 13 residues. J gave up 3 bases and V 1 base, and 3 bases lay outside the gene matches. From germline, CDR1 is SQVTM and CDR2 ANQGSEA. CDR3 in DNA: TGCAGCGTTGAAGGGCCAGGGGGCTACGAGCAGTACTTC. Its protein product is CSVEGPGGYEQYF.

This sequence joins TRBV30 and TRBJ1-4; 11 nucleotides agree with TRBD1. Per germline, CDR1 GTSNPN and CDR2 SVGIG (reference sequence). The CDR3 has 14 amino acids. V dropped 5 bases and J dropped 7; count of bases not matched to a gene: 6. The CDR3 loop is CAWGQGADGEKLFF. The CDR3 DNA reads TGTGCCTGGGGACAGGGGGCGGACGGTGAAAAACTGTTTTTT.

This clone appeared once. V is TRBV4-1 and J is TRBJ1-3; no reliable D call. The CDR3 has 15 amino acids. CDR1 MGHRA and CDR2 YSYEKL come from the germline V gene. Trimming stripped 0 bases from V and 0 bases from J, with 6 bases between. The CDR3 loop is CASSQDISSGNTIYF. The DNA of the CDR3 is TGCGCCAGCAGCCAAGACATTAGCTCTGGAAACACCATATATTTT.

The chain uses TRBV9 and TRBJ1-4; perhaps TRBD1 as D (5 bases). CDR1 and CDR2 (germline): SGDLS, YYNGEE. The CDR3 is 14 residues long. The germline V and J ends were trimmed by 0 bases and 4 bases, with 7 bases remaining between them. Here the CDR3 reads CASSVGQYNEKLFF. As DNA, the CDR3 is TGTGCCAGCAGCGTAGGACAGTATAATGAAAAACTGTTTTTT.

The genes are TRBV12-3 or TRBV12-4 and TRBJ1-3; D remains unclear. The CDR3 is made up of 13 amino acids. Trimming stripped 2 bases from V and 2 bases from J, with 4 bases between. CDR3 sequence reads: CASSLYTGNTIYF. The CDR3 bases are TGTGCCAGCAGTTTATACACTGGAAACACCATATATTTT.

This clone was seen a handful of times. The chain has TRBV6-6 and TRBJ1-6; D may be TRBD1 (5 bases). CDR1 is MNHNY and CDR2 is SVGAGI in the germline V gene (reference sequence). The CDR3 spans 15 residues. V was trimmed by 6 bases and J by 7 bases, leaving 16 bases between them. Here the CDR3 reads CASRLPAGGNSPLHF. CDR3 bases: TGTGCCAGCAGGCTCCCGGCGGGGGGAAATTCACCCCTCCACTTT.

In DNA, the CDR3 is TGTGCCAGCACCCCGGCAGGGGGGTTACAAGAGACCCAGTACTTC. Protein: CASTPAGGLQETQYF. This chain uses TRBV28 with TRBJ2-5, with a tentative D call TRBD1 (7 bases). CDR3 length: 15 amino acids. V lost 7 bases and J lost 2, with 17 bases in between. Looked up from germline, CDR1 is MDHEN and CDR2 is SYDVKM. The variable domain in full, completed from reference TRBV28 and TRBJ2-5, reads DVKVTQSSRYLVKRTGEKVFLECVQDMDHENMFWYRQDPGLGLRLIYFSYDVKMKEKGDIPEGYSVSREKKERFSLILESASTNQTSMYLCASTPAGGLQETQYFGPGTRLLVL.

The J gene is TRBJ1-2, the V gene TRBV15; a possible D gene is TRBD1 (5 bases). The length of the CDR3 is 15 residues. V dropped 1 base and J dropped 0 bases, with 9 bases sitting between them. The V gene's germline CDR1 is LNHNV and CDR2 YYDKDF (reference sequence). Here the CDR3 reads CATSRGTPTNYGYTF. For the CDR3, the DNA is TGTGCCACCAGCAGAGGGACACCTACTAACTATGGCTACACCTTC.

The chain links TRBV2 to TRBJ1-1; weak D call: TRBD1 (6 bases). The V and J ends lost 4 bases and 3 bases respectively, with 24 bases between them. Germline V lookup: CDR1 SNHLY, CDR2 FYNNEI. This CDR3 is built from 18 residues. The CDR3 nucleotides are TGTGCCAGCAGTGCAAGGCCCAATCCAACAGGGCGGGACACTGAAGCTTTCTTT. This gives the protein CASSARPNPTGRDTEAFF.

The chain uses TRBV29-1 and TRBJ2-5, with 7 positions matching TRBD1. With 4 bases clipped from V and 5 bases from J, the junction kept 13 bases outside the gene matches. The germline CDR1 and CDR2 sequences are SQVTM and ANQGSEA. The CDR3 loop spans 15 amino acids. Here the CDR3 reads CSVARTGSSGETQYF. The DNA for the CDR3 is TGCAGCGTTGCCCGGACAGGCTCAAGTGGCGAGACCCAGTACTTC.

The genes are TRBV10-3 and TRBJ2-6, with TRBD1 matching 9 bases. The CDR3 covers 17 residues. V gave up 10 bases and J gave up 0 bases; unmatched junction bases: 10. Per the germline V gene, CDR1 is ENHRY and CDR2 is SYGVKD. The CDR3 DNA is TGTGCCACCCTGACAGGGGGAACTACCTCTGGGGCCAACGTCCTGACTTTC. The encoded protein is CATLTGGTTSGANVLTF.

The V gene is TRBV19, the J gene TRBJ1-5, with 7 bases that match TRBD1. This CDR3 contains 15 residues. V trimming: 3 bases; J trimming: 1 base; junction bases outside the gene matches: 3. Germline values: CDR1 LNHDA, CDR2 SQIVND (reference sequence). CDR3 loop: CASSMTGMSNQPQHF. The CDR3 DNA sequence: TGTGCCAGTAGTATGACAGGGATGAGCAATCAGCCCCAGCATTTT. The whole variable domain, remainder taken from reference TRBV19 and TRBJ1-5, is DGGITQSPKYLFRKEGQNVTLSCEQNLNHDAMYWYRQDPGQGLRLIYYSQIVNDFQKGDIAEGYSVSREKKESFPLTVTSAQKNPTAFYLCASSMTGMSNQPQHFGDGTRLSIL.

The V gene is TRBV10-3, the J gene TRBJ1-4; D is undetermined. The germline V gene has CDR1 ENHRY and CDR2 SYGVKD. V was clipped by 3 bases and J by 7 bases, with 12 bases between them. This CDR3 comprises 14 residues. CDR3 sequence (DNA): TGTGCCATCAGTGATGGGGAGGTCGGTGAAAAACTGTTTTTT. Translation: CAISDGEVGEKLFF.

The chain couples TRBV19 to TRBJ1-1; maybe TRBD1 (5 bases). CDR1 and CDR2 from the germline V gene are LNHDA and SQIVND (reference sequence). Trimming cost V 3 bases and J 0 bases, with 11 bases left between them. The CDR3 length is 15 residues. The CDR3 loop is CASSIERGLNTEAFF. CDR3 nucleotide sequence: TGTGCCAGTAGTATCGAACGGGGGTTGAACACTGAAGCTTTCTTT.

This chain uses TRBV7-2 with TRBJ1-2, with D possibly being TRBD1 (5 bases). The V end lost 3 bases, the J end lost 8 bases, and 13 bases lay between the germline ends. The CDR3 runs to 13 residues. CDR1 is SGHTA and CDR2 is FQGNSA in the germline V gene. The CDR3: CASSFYRTQGYTF. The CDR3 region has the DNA TGTGCCAGCAGCTTTTACCGGACACAGGGCTACACCTTC.

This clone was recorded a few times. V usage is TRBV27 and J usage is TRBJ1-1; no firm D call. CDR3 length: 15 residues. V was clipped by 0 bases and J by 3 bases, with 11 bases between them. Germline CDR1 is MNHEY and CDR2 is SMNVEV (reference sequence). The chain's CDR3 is CASSLSGGWYTEAFF. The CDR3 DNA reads TGTGCCAGCAGTTTATCAGGAGGTTGGTACACTGAAGCTTTCTTT.

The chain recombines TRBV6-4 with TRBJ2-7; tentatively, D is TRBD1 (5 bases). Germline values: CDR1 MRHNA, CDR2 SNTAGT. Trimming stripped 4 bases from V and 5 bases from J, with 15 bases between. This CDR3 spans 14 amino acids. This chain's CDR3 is CASSASAAGHEQYF. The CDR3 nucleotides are TGTGCCAGCAGTGCGTCGGCGGCAGGGCACGAGCAGTACTTC.

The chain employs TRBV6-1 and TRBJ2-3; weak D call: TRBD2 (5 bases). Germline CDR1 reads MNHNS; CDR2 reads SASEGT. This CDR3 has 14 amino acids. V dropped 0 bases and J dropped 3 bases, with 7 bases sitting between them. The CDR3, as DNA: TGTGCCAGCAGTGAAGCGTGGACTACAGATACGCAGTATTTT. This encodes CASSEAWTTDTQYF.

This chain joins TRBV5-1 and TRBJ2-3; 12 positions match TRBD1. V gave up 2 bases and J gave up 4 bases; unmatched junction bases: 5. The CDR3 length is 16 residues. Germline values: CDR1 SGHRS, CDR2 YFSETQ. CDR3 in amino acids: CASSFAGQGAADTQYF. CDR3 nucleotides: TGCGCCAGCAGCTTCGCGGGACAGGGGGCAGCAGATACGCAGTATTTT.

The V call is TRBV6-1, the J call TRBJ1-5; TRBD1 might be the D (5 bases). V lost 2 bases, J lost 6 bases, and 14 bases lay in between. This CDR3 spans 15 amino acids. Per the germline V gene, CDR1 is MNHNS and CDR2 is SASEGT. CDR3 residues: CASSETWQGGQPQHF. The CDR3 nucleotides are TGTGCCAGCAGTGAAACTTGGCAGGGCGGTCAGCCCCAGCATTTT.

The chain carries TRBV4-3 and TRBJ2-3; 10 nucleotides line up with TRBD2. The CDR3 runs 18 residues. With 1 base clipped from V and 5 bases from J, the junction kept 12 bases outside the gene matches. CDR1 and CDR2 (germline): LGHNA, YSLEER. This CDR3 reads CASSQGVSGRAVRDTQYF. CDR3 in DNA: TGCGCCAGCAGCCAAGGGGTGAGCGGGAGGGCAGTCCGAGATACGCAGTATTTT.

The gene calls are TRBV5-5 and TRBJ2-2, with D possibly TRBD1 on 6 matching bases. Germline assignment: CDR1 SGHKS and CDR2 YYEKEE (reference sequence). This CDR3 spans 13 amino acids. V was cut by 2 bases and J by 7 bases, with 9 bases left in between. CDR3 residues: CASSFGGHGELFF. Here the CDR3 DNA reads TGTGCCAGCAGCTTTGGGGGCCACGGGGAGCTGTTTTTT.

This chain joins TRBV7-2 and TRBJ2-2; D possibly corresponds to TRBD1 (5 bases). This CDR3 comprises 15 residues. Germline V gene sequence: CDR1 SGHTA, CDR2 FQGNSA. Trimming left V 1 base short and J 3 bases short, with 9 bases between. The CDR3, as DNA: TGTGCCAGCAGCTTAGAGGGGCTCGACACCGGGGAGCTGTTTTTT. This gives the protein CASSLEGLDTGELFF.